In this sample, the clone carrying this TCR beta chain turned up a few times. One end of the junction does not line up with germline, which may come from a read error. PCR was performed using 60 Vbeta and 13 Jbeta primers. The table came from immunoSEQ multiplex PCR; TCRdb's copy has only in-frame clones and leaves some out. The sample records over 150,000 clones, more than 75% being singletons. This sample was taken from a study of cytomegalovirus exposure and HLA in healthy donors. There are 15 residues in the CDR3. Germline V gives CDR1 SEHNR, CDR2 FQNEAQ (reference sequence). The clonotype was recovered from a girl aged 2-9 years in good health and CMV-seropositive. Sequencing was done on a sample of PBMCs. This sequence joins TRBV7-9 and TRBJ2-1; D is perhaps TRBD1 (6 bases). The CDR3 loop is CSSRPWTDLNNEQFF. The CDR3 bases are TGTTCCAGCAGACCATGGACAGACCTTAACAATGAGCAGTTCTTC.